This T cell receptor beta chain was identified during a study of blood T cell repertoires in COVID-19. Germline loops: CDR1 SNHLY, CDR2 FYNNEI. The V gene lost 3 bases and the J gene lost 5 bases, with 13 bases spanning the gap. The CDR3 contains 15 residues. Sequencing used immunoSEQ multiplex PCR; TCRdb keeps in-frame clones, though not all of them. Of over 150,000 clones detected, around 83% appear once; the ten largest clones hold around 10%. This receptor was taken from a woman aged 55-70 years with COVID-19, enrolled during active disease. The chain joins TRBV2 to TRBJ1-4; tentative D call: TRBD1 (5 bases). The sample was peripheral blood. The CDR3 coding sequence is TGTGCCAGCAGTGACCAGGGATCAGGAAATGAAAAACTGTTTTTT. Protein product: CASSDQGSGNEKLFF.